This T cell receptor beta chain was observed in a study of shared clonotypes between healthy human individuals. Overall study context: A couple of female and a few male donors aged 18 to 49 were enrolled. Points from the study as a whole: What naive subsets generally showed was a larger estimated richness than memory subsets showed. Sorted-subset sequencing, rarefaction showed, was incomplete despite large depth.

Germline CDR1 reads SQVTM; CDR2 reads ANQGSEA. The CDR3 is 14 residues long. Between the trimmed V and J ends, which lost 4 bases and 2 bases, there was a span of 12 bases. Worth noting for this clone: Its target is not known.

Clones were read by immunoSEQ multiplex PCR, and TCRdb kept only the in-frame ones, dropping some. The table has fewer than 1.6 million clones, 98% seen once. The study separated CD4+ cells into CD45RA+ naive and CD45RA-negative memory subsets. The V call is TRBV29-1, the J call TRBJ2-1, with no clear D. The clonotype was recovered from a man aged 25 to 40 in good health. Sequenced: naive CD4+ T cells sorted from blood. Subset described: CD45RA+ positively selected. CDR3 region: CSVASSVTYNEQFF. The CDR3, as DNA: TGCAGCGTTGCCTCCAGCGTAACCTACAATGAGCAGTTCTTC.